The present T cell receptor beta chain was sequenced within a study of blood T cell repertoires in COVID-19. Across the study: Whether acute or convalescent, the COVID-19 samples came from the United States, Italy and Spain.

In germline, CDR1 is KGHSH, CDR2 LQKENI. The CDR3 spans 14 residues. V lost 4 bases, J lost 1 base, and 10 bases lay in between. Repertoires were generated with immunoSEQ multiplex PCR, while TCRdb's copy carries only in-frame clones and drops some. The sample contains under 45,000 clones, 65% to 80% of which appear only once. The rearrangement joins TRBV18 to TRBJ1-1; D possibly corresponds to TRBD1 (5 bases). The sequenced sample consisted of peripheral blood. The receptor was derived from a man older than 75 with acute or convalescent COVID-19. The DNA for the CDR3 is TGTGCCAGCTCACAGGACACGGGGAACACTGAAGCTTTCTTT. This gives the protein CASSQDTGNTEAFF.